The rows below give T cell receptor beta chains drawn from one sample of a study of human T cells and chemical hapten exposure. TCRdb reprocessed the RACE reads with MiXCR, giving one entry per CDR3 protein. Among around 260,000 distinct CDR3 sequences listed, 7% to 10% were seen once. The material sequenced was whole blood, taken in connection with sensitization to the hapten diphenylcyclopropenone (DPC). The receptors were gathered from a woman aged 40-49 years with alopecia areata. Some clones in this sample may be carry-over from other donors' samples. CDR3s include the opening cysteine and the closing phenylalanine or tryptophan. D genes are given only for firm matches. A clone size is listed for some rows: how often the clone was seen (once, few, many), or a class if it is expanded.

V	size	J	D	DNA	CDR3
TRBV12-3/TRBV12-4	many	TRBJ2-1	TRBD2	TGTGCCAGCGTCAAAGCTAGCGGGTTATACAATGAGCAGTTCTTC	CASVKASGLYNEQFF
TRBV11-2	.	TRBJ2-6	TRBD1	TGTGCCAGCAGCACCTGGACAGGGCTGAGCTCTGGGGCCAACGTCCTGACTTTC	CASSTWTGLSSGANVLTF
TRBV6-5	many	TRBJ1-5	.	TGTGCCAGCAGCCCCTCAGAGGGCTCGAGCAATCAGCCCCAGCATTTT	CASSPSEGSSNQPQHF
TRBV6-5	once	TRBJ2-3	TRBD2	TGTGCCAGCAGTTACTGGGCGGGAGCGAGGGGAGATACGCAGTATTTT	CASSYWAGARGDTQYF
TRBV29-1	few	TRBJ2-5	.	TGCAGTTTGGGAGTCCAAGAGACCCAGTACTTC	CSLGVQETQYF
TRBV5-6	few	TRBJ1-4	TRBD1	TGTGCCAGCAGCATACAGGGGATTGGGTCTAATGAAAAACTGTTTTTT	CASSIQGIGSNEKLFF
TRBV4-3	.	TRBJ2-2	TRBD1	TGCGCCAGCAGCCAAGAAACAGGGGGTAGCACCGGGGAGCTGTTTTTT	CASSQETGGSTGELFF
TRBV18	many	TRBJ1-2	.	TGTGCCAGCTCACCACCGATCGGGACGGCGCTGTACTATGGCTACACCTTC	CASSPPIGTALYYGYTF
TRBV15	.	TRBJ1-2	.	TGTGCCACCAGCAGAGAGGGGGAGACTTATGGCTACACCTTC	CATSREGETYGYTF
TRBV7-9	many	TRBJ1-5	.	TGTGCCAGCAGCTTATTGGGACAGCCCCAGCATTTT	CASSLLGQPQHF
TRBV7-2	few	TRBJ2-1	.	TGTGCCAGCAGCTTAGGTTCGATGCTTGAGCAGTTCTTC	CASSLGSMLEQFF
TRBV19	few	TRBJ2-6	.	TGTGCCAGTAGTCACGTTACAGGGCCCGGGGCCAACGTCCTGACTTTC	CASSHVTGPGANVLTF
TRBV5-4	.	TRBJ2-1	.	TGTGCCAGCAGCAGTGGTAGGGTTGACAATGAGCAGTTCTTC	CASSSGRVDNEQFF
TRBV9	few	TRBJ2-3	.	TGTGCCAGCAGCCGAAGACAGGTGGGGGATACGCAGTATTTT	CASSRRQVGDTQYF
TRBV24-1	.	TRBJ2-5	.	TGTGCCACCAGTGATTCCGGGGCAGGAGCGGAGACCCAGTACTTC	CATSDSGAGAETQYF
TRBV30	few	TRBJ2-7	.	TGTGCCTGGAGTCACCAATCGGACAGCGAGCAGTACTTC	CAWSHQSDSEQYF
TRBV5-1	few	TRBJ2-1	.	TGCGCCAGCAGCCCGGACCTTGGCTCCTACAATGAGCAGTTCTTC	CASSPDLGSYNEQFF
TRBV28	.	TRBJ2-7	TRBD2	TGTGCCAGCAGTTTAGCCGGGAGGGGTTGGTCCTACGAGCAGTACTTC	CASSLAGRGWSYEQYF
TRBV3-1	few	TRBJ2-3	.	TGTGCCAGCAGCCAAGCGCCGACTGGGACAGATACGCAGTATTTT	CASSQAPTGTDTQYF
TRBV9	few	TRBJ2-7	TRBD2	TGTGCCAGCAGCGTAGTCGCGACTAGCGGCTCCTACGAGCAGTACTTC	CASSVVATSGSYEQYF
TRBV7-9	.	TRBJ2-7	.	TGTGCCAGCAGCTTACTAGGCATCCACGGGGAGCAGTACTTC	CASSLLGIHGEQYF
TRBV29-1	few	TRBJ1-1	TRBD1	TGCAGCGTTGACCGGGACAGGGCTCACGGAGGAGCTTGGACTGAAGCTTTCTTT	CSVDRDRAHGGAWTEAFF
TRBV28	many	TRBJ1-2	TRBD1	TGTGCCAGCACCCTGGGACAGGGGGCTTATGGCTACACCTTC	CASTLGQGAYGYTF
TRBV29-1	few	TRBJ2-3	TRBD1	TGCAGCGGAGGACAGGGGACCACAGATACGCAGTATTTT	CSGGQGTTDTQYF
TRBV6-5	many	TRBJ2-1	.	TGTGCCAGCAGTTACGGGGGAGAGGGAGGCAATGAGCAGTTCTTC	CASSYGGEGGNEQFF
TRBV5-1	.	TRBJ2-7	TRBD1	TGCGCCAGCAGCGTAACAGGGGCTTCCTCCTACGAGCAGTACTTC	CASSVTGASSYEQYF
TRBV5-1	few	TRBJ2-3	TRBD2	TGCGCCAGCAGCAGGCTCAGCGGGAGGGGCACAGATACGCAGTATTTT	CASSRLSGRGTDTQYF
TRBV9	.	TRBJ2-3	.	TGTGCCAGCAGCGCGGGGTTCAGCACAGATACGCAGTATTTT	CASSAGFSTDTQYF
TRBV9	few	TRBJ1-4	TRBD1	TGTGCCAGCAGCGCCAAACCACAGGGGGCGGCTAATGAAAAACTGTTTTTT	CASSAKPQGAANEKLFF
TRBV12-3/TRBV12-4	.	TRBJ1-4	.	TGTGCCAGCAGTTTGGGCGGGTCCGGTGAAAAACTGTTTTTT	CASSLGGSGEKLFF
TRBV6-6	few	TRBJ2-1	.	TGTGCCAGCAGTTACTCGAGTACTAGCTACAATGAGCAGTTCTTC	CASSYSSTSYNEQFF
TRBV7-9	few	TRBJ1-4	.	TGTGCCAGCACCCCCTCATATGAAAAACTGTTTTTT	CASTPSYEKLFF
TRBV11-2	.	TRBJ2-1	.	TGTGCCAGCAGCTCAATCCCGGGCGGTGAGCAGTTCTTC	CASSSIPGGEQFF